The present TCR beta chain was sequenced within a study of metastatic and nonmetastatic thyroid tumors. Study-wide background: Repertoires from blood and tumor or nodule tissue of malignant and benign thyroid patients were compared.

With respect to this clone: No antigen is known for it.

Whole-study findings and limits: Relative to benign nodules, malignant thyroid tumors were reportedly characterized by significantly elevated TCR beta diversity in blood and tumor.

Treatment of any kind had been given to no patient before thyroid surgery. CDR1 and CDR2 from the germline V gene are MNHEY and SMNVEV (reference sequence). CDR3 length: 16 amino acids. Trimming cost V 6 bases and J 8 bases; bases outside gene matches: 16. The authors' processing: CDR3 differences across clinicopathological groups were used to build a distant-metastasis classifier for papillary thyroid cancer. From the PCR reads, TCRdb re-called clones with MiXCR. TCRdb, rather than the study authors, made the V and J calls. The sample holds about 69,000 clones, 14% seen once. The sample was blood. The receptor's source is a male donor with papillary thyroid cancer or a benign thyroid nodule (not recorded which). Some clones in this sample may be carry-over from other donors' samples. This chain uses TRBV27 with TRBJ1-2, with 9 bases aligning to TRBD1. CDR3 protein: CASSPIVGQGTYGYTF. As DNA, the CDR3 is TGTGCCAGCAGCCCCATCGTAGGACAGGGGACCTACGGCTACACCTTC.